These 21 T cell receptor beta chains were sequenced from one sample in a study of identical twins. TCRdb redid the calling of the 5' RACE reads with MiXCR, one entry per CDR3 protein. Among about 520,000 distinct CDR3 sequences listed, roughly 21% were seen once. The sample also formed part of further work on T cells expressing NK-cell markers.

The sequenced sample was CD4+ T cells sorted from blood. These receptors were collected from a woman aged 18-29 years in good health.

The chain employs TRBV9 and TRBJ2-1, with 15 nucleotides matching TRBD2. The J segment lost 7 bases and the V segment lost 4 bases, leaving 9 bases of the junction unmatched. From germline, CDR1 is SGDLS and CDR2 YYNGEE. The CDR3 loop spans 17 amino acids. DNA of the CDR3: TGTGCCAGCAGCCCACGTCGTGGACTAGCGGGAGGGAATGAGCAGTTCTTC. It yields the protein CASSPRRGLAGGNEQFF.

This sequence joins TRBV9 and TRBJ1-3; TRBD1 might be the D (5 bases). The CDR3 loop spans 15 amino acids. Trimming cost V 0 bases and J 3 bases, with 10 bases left between them. The V gene's germline CDR1 is SGDLS and CDR2 YYNGEE. Here the CDR3 reads CASSVGPGHGNTIYF. Here the CDR3 DNA reads TGTGCCAGCAGCGTAGGCCCGGGGCATGGAAACACCATATATTTT.

The sample holds many counts of this clonotype. The chain combines TRBV5-1 with TRBJ2-3; 10 bases align to TRBD2. The trim removed 2 bases at V and 0 bases at J, leaving 0 bases unmatched. The germline V gene has CDR1 SGHRS and CDR2 YFSETQ. This CDR3 has 15 amino acids. The CDR3 protein is CASSLAGGSTDTQYF. Written as DNA, the CDR3 is TGCGCCAGCAGCTTAGCGGGGGGGAGCACAGATACGCAGTATTTT.

This clonotype was detected only a few times. This rearrangement joins TRBV20-1 to TRBJ2-3, with D perhaps matching TRBD2 (5 bases). The length of the CDR3 is 14 residues. Trimming stripped 3 bases from V and 2 bases from J, with 12 bases between. Germline-derived CDR1 and CDR2 are DFQATT and SNEGSKA (reference sequence). CDR3 sequence: CSASETTHTDTQYF. As DNA, the CDR3 is TGCAGTGCTAGCGAGACTACCCACACAGATACGCAGTATTTT.

This chain joins TRBV23-1 and TRBJ2-7, with D tentatively TRBD1 (6 bases). TRBV23-1 is filed as an ORF, its function uncertain. The ends were cut back, 0 bases at V and 2 bases at J, with 8 bases in the middle. The CDR3 spans 14 residues. As DNA, the CDR3 is TGCGCCAGCAGTCAATCAGCAGGGGCCTACGAGCAGTACTTC. As protein: CASSQSAGAYEQYF.

The rearrangement links TRBV20-1 to TRBJ2-1, with D unresolved. CDR1 and CDR2 (germline): DFQATT, SNEGSKA (reference sequence). Trimming took 6 bases from V and 0 from J, leaving 12 bases between them. The length of the CDR3 is 14 residues. The CDR3 DNA follows: TGCAGTGCGGTGGGTTCACGCTCCTACAATGAGCAGTTCTTC. This codes for CSAVGSRSYNEQFF.

This clonotype was seen more than once but under ten times. This chain uses TRBV19 with TRBJ1-5; D perhaps matches TRBD1 (6 bases). The CDR3 is 15 residues long. Germline V gives CDR1 LNHDA, CDR2 SQIVND (reference sequence). V lost 5 bases, J lost 2 bases, and 13 bases lay in between. CDR3: CASSLRGSGNQPQHF. In nucleotides, the CDR3 is TGTGCCAGTAGTCTCAGGGGTTCTGGCAATCAGCCCCAGCATTTT. The full variable domain, completed using reference TRBV19 and TRBJ1-5, is DGGITQSPKYLFRKEGQNVTLSCEQNLNHDAMYWYRQDPGQGLRLIYYSQIVNDFQKGDIAEGYSVSREKKESFPLTVTSAQKNPTAFYLCASSLRGSGNQPQHFGDGTRLSIL.

The V and J genes are TRBV29-1 and TRBJ2-2; tentatively, D is TRBD1 (5 bases). Germline V CDR1 and CDR2: SQVTM, ANQGSEA. Trimming cost V 3 bases and J 5 bases, with 13 bases left between them. This CDR3 comprises 14 residues. CDR3 residues: CSVDGGARTGELFF. CDR3 nucleotides: TGCAGCGTTGACGGTGGGGCAAGGACCGGGGAGCTGTTTTTT.

This clonotype came up a few times. V gene TRBV6-2 or TRBV6-3 combines with J gene TRBJ2-1, with D tentatively TRBD2 (5 bases). CDR3 length: 12 residues. The V end lost 7 bases, the J end lost 5 bases, and 9 bases lay between the germline ends. Germline V gene lookup returns CDR1 MNHEY and CDR2 SVGEGT. CDR3 residues: CASNDYHNEQFF. CDR3 bases: TGTGCCAGCAACGACTACCACAATGAGCAGTTCTTC.

The V gene is TRBV29-1, the J gene TRBJ2-7; D is perhaps TRBD1 or TRBD2 (6 bases each). This CDR3 comprises 10 residues. V lost 7 bases to trimming and J lost 7 bases, with 11 bases between them. From germline, CDR1 is SQVTM and CDR2 ANQGSEA. The CDR3 coding sequence is TGCAGCGCTCGGGGGCAAGAGCAGTACTTC. This gives the protein CSARGQEQYF.

This clonotype was seen more than once but under ten times. J is TRBJ2-7 and V is TRBV29-1, with no clear D. This CDR3 has 15 residues. V was clipped by 4 bases and J by 6 bases, with 22 bases between them. Germline CDR1 and CDR2: SQVTM and ANQGSEA. The chain's CDR3 is CSVVRTSQLGSEQYF. Here the CDR3 DNA reads TGCAGCGTTGTTCGAACCAGCCAGCTGGGTAGCGAGCAGTACTTC.

This rearrangement joins TRBV6-2 or TRBV6-3 to TRBJ2-2; 14 bases agree with TRBD2. The CDR3 is 19 residues long. The J segment lost 5 bases and the V segment lost 2 bases, leaving 10 bases of the junction unmatched. Looked up from germline, CDR1 is MNHEY and CDR2 is SVGEGT. The CDR3 DNA reads as TGTGCCAGCAGTTACCCAGGACTAGCGGGGGGCCGTCGGACCGGGGAGCTGTTTTTT. This codes for CASSYPGLAGGRRTGELFF.

This chain connects TRBV20-1 to TRBJ2-7; TRBD1 is a possible D gene (6 bases). V was pared by 0 bases and J by 7 bases, with 13 bases between. This CDR3 comprises 13 residues. In germline, CDR1 is DFQATT, CDR2 SNEGSKA (reference sequence). DNA for the CDR3: TGCAGTGCTAGAGATGGGACACGGAGGGAGCAGTACTTC. Protein: CSARDGTRREQYF.

The chain has TRBV2 and TRBJ2-7; the D gene is possibly TRBD2 (5 bases). Trimming stripped 6 bases from V and 1 base from J, with 13 bases between. This CDR3 has 14 residues. Germline loops: CDR1 SNHLY, CDR2 FYNNEI. This chain's CDR3 is CASRGLKGSYEQYF. CDR3 bases: TGTGCCAGCAGAGGACTCAAAGGATCCTACGAGCAGTACTTC.

There are a few counts of this clonotype. The V call is TRBV21-1, the J call TRBJ2-7; no check of the table's D call, TRBD2, against the DNA was made. TRBV21-1 counts as a pseudogene. The CDR3 has 18 amino acids. As DNA, the CDR3 is TGTGCCAGCAGCAAAGGGGGGACTAGCGGGATTCTAGATTACGAGCAGTACTTC. Protein: CASSKGGTSGILDYEQYF.

This clonotype was seen only once. The V and J genes are TRBV6-5 and TRBJ1-1; no reliable D call. V dropped 4 bases and J dropped 4 bases, with 16 bases sitting between them. The CDR3 sequence is 15 residues long. Germline CDR1 MNHEY, CDR2 SVGAGI. The CDR3 sequence: CASSFQAVEGTEAFF. In DNA, the CDR3 is TGTGCCAGCAGTTTTCAGGCCGTCGAGGGCACTGAAGCTTTCTTT.

The chain carries TRBV20-1 and TRBJ1-1, with D maybe TRBD1 (5 bases). CDR1 is DFQATT, CDR2 SNEGSKA, per germline (reference sequence). The CDR3 sequence is 12 residues long. CDR3 DNA: TGCATTACGCCAGGGACGAACACTGAAGCTTTCTTT. Translated: CITPGTNTEAFF.

This clonotype was seen ten or more times. This rearrangement joins TRBV11-2 to TRBJ2-1; TRBD2 is a possible D gene (5 bases). The CDR3 runs 15 residues. Germline-derived CDR1 and CDR2 are SGHAT and FQNNGV. With 1 base removed from V and 6 bases from J, the gap between germline ends came to 13 bases. CDR3 sequence reads: CASSLASSTSNEQFF. DNA for the CDR3: TGTGCCAGCAGCTTAGCTAGCTCGACAAGCAATGAGCAGTTCTTC.

The chain carries TRBV20-1 and TRBJ2-7, with 9 positions matching TRBD2. There are 13 residues in the CDR3. Germline CDR1 is DFQATT and CDR2 is SNEGSKA (reference sequence). V dropped 6 bases and J dropped 2; count of bases not matched to a gene: 5. This CDR3 reads CSAIAGAPYEQYF. Written as DNA, the CDR3 is TGCAGTGCGATAGCGGGGGCCCCCTACGAGCAGTACTTC.

This clonotype was recorded a few times. The chain combines TRBV4-3 with TRBJ1-1; D is unclear. Germline CDR1 is LGHNA and CDR2 is YSLEER. This CDR3 contains 15 residues. V was cut by 0 bases and J by 6 bases, with 14 bases left in between. CDR3 loop: CASSQDRSRQPEAFF. CDR3 DNA sequence: TGCGCCAGCAGCCAAGATCGATCGCGGCAACCTGAAGCTTTCTTT.

This clonotype was recorded a few times. In nucleotides, the CDR3 is TGCAGTGCTCGAGGCATTAGTAGCAATCAGCCCCAGCATTTT. This sequence encodes CSARGISSNQPQHF. The chain combines TRBV20-1 with TRBJ1-5, with D unclear. CDR3 length: 14 amino acids. Germline V lookup: CDR1 DFQATT, CDR2 SNEGSKA (reference sequence). V lost 5 bases to trimming and J lost 0 bases, with 11 bases between them.